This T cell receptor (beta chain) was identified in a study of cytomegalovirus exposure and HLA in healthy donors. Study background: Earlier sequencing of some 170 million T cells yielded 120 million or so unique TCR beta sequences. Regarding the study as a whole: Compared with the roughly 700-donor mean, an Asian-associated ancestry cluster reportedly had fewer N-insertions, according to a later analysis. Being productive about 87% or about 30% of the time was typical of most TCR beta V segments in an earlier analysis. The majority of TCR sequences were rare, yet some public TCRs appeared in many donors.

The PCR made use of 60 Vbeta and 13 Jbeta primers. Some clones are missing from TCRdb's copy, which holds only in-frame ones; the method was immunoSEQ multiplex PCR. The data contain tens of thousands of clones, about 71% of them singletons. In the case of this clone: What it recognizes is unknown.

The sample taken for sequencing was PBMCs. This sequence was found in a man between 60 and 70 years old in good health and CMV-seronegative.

The CDR3, as DNA: TGTGCCAGCAGCGATTCCGACAGGGGCACTGAAGCTTTCTTT. This translates into CASSDSDRGTEAFF. The chain is built from TRBV6-4 and TRBJ1-1, with TRBD1 identical over 8 bases. Germline CDR1 reads MRHNA; CDR2 reads SNTAGT. Unmatched junction bases numbered 7, after V lost 6 bases and J lost 4 bases. The length of the CDR3 is 14 residues.